The sequence of this T cell receptor beta chain was determined in a study of early T cells in non-severe SARS-CoV-2 infection. Study in general: From unsorted whole blood, bulk RNA was sequenced, and the chains remained unpaired.

This CDR3 is 14 amino acids long. The germline V gene has CDR1 SNHLY and CDR2 FYNNEI. V dropped 7 bases and J dropped 1; count of bases not matched to a gene: 6. Unique molecular identifiers were added to individual cDNA molecules. TCRdb redid the calling of the 5' RACE reads with MiXCR, one entry per CDR3 protein. In the table there are fewer than 100,000 distinct CDR3 sequences, 16% of which are singletons. Input material: whole blood. This chain joins TRBV2 and TRBJ2-7, with 8 bases lining up with TRBD1. The receptor's source is an adult who was a healthcare worker with PCR-confirmed SARS-CoV-2 infection or an uninfected control (not recorded which). DNA for the CDR3: TGTGCCAGCACCCGCGGACAGGGTTCCTACGAGCAGTACTTC. As protein: CASTRGQGSYEQYF.